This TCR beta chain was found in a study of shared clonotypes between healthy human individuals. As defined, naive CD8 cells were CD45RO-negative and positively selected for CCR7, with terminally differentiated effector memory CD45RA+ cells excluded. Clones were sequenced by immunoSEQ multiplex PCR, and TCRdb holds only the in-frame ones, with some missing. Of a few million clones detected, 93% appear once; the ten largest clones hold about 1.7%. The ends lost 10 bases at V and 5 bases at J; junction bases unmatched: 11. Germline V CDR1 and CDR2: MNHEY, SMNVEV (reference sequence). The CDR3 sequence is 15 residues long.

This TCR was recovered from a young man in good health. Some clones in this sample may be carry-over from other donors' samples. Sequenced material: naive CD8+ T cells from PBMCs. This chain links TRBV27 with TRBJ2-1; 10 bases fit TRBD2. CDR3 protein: CATQLGTSVHNEQFF. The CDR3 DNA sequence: TGTGCCACTCAACTCGGGACTAGCGTACACAATGAGCAGTTCTTC.